This passage covers 7 T cell receptor beta chains from one sample sequenced in a study of cytomegalovirus exposure and HLA in healthy donors. The protocol was immunoSEQ multiplex PCR, while the TCRdb copy is restricted to in-frame clones and leaves out a portion. The sample holds over 150,000 clones, 80% to 90% seen once. Sequences were obtained from PBMCs. Every receptor here comes from a man between 18 and 35 years old in good health and CMV-seropositive.

The chain is built from TRBV4-2 and TRBJ1-4; D perhaps matches TRBD1 (5 bases). Trimming removed 1 base at V and 8 bases at J, with 11 bases between. Germline V gene lookup returns CDR1 LGHNA and CDR2 YNFKEQ. The CDR3 runs to 14 residues. CDR3 sequence reads: CASSQVGSGEKLFF. CDR3 sequence (DNA): TGTGCCAGCAGCCAAGTGGGTTCAGGGGAAAAACTGTTTTTT.

The rearrangement uses TRBV18 and TRBJ1-2, with D possibly being TRBD1 (5 bases). The germline V gene encodes CDR1 KGHSH and CDR2 LQKENI. With 2 bases removed from V and 5 bases from J, the gap between germline ends came to 9 bases. The CDR3 length is 13 residues. The CDR3 nucleotides read TGTGCCAGCTCACCATCTAGGGGTTATGGCTACACCTTC. This encodes CASSPSRGYGYTF.

Only one count was recorded for this clone. The chain carries TRBV5-1 and TRBJ2-3, with D maybe TRBD1 (6 bases). The CDR3 has 15 residues. Trimming cost V 2 bases and J 3 bases, with 13 bases left between them. Germline-derived CDR1 and CDR2 are SGHRS and YFSETQ. DNA of the CDR3: TGCGCCAGCAGCTTTACAGGGAGTCGGACAGATACGCAGTATTTT. Its translation is CASSFTGSRTDTQYF.

The chain carries TRBV13 and TRBJ2-7, with 12 bases fitting TRBD2. CDR3 size: 15 residues. Germline V gene data show CDR1 as PRHDT and CDR2 as FYEKMQ (reference sequence). The V and J ends lost 0 bases and 7 bases, in that order; junction bases with no gene match: 4. The CDR3 DNA sequence: TGTGCCAGCAGCTTAGGCCTAGCGGGAGGGGAGGAGCAGTACTTC. Residues: CASSLGLAGGEEQYF.

In its sample, this clone was seen a few times. The chain joins TRBV5-1 to TRBJ2-3; TRBD2 aligns across 12 bases. The CDR3 runs to 17 residues. The ends lost 0 bases at V and 2 bases at J; junction bases unmatched: 4. Germline V gene sequence: CDR1 SGHRS, CDR2 YFSETQ. The DNA of the CDR3 is TGCGCCAGCAGCTTGGGCGGACTAGCGGGGACCACAGATACGCAGTATTTT. Protein product: CASSLGGLAGTTDTQYF.

The CDR3: CASSASGTGTLEQFF. DNA for the CDR3: TGTGCCAGCAGCGCCAGCGGGACAGGGACTCTGGAGCAGTTCTTC. The chain is built from TRBV9 and TRBJ2-1; 9 bases fit TRBD1. In germline, CDR1 is SGDLS, CDR2 YYNGEE. J was trimmed by 10 bases and V by 3 bases; bases with no gene match: 11. This CDR3 has 15 residues.

The genes are TRBV4-1 and TRBJ2-7; 16 bases map to TRBD2. In germline, CDR1 is MGHRA, CDR2 YSYEKL. Trimming at V came to 4 bases and at J to 5 bases, leaving 5 bases not matched to a gene. The CDR3 is made up of 16 amino acids. CDR3 amino acids: CASSPGLAGGLHEQYF. The CDR3 nucleotides are TGCGCCAGCAGCCCGGGACTAGCGGGAGGGCTCCACGAGCAGTACTTC.